This record covers a single TCR beta chain. No antigen is known for it. These data belong to a study of vaccination and CD4 T cells after COVID-19. Turning to the study itself: Following dose two, a median about 70 days (range 14 to 241) passed before post-vaccine samples were taken. Cells received overlapping spike peptides from SARS-CoV-2, HCoV-NL63, HCoV-OC43 and HCoV-229E as stimulation.

Treatment defined: roughly nine-day PBMC culture with coronavirus spike peptide pools or control peptides (ViraFEST assay). TCR sequencing followed the expansion of antigen-specific T cells with peptide pools in ViraFEST. Following a culture period (about nine days), negative selection was used to isolate CD4+ T cells. V lost 1 base and J 5 bases, leaving 17 bases between the germline ends. The germline CDR1 and CDR2 sequences are SEHNR and FQNEAQ (reference sequence). The CDR3 is 16 amino acids. Sequencing of DNA taken from cultured CD4+ T cells relied on the Oncomine TCR Beta short-read assay. Each CDR3 protein is one row after TCRdb ran MiXCR on the PCR reads. Among about 23,000 distinct CDR3 sequences, under 70% were seen once, and the ten largest hold roughly 2.8%.

The rearrangement joins TRBV7-9 to TRBJ2-5; D not resolved. Specimen: CD4+ T cells from blood, cultured in vitro. The sequence was collected from a human donor who had recovered from COVID-19. The CDR3 sequence: CASSLVGGTKTETQYF. For the CDR3, the DNA is TGTGCCAGCAGCTTAGTAGGTGGCACCAAAACGGAGACCCAGTACTTC.